This is a list of T cell receptor beta chains from one sample in a study of OX40 agonist ivuxolimab in advanced cancers. Clones were sequenced by immunoSEQ multiplex PCR, and TCRdb holds only the in-frame ones, with some missing. The data contain roughly 34,000 clones, roughly 90% of them singletons. The source was CD4+ or CD8+ T cells sorted from blood, collected in a trial of the OX40 agonist ivuxolimab. The receptors were sampled from an adult with an advanced solid tumor such as melanoma, head and neck, liver or kidney cancer. Each CDR3 is given with its conserved first and last residue. The D gene is left open where the match is weak. Clone size is not always given. Where it is, it says once, few, many or a class for expanded clones.

J gene	D gene	V gene	clone size	CDR3 protein	CDR3 DNA
TRBJ2-5	-	TRBV19	-	CASSDQSGGTQYF	TGTGCCAGTAGTGACCAATCCGGGGGGACCCAGTACTTC
TRBJ2-1	-	TRBV7-2	-	CASSPDPSYGQFF	TGTGCCAGCAGCCCTGATCCCTCTTATGGGCAGTTCTTC
TRBJ1-5	-	TRBV2	-	CASTGIYSNQPQHF	TGTGCCAGCACAGGGATTTATAGCAATCAGCCCCAGCATTTT
TRBJ2-7	TRBD1	TRBV11-2	-	CATRQGPTKTHEQYF	TGTGCCACGAGACAGGGGCCAACTAAGACTCACGAGCAGTACTTC
TRBJ1-2	TRBD1	TRBV29-1	-	CSVGGDSLGNYGYTF	TGCAGCGTTGGTGGGGACAGCCTAGGAAACTATGGCTACACCTTC
TRBJ2-2	-	TRBV10-3	-	CAISESYESGELFF	TGTGCCATCAGTGAGTCTTACGAGAGCGGGGAGCTGTTTTTT
TRBJ2-7	-	TRBV2	-	CASWREDEQYF	TGTGCCAGCTGGCGGGAAGACGAGCAGTACTTC
TRBJ2-7	-	TRBV20-1	-	CSARVAQEQYF	TGCAGTGCTAGAGTGGCGCAAGAGCAGTACTTC
TRBJ2-3	-	TRBV5-1	-	CASSLALDTQYF	TGCGCCAGCAGCTTGGCCCTTGATACGCAGTATTTT
TRBJ2-6	-	TRBV19	-	CASSMSGANVLTF	TGTGCCAGTTCCATGTCTGGGGCCAACGTCCTGACTTTC
TRBJ1-3	-	TRBV5-4	once	CASSHSFGAGNTIYF	TGTGCCAGCAGCCACTCCTTCGGGGCTGGAAACACCATATATTTT
TRBJ1-1	-	TRBV11-1	-	CASSPDSSNTEAFF	TGTGCCAGCAGCCCGGACAGCTCGAACACTGAAGCTTTCTTT
TRBJ1-2	-	TRBV5-4	-	CASSLGVGLPGGYTF	TGTGCCAGCAGCCTTGGGGTGGGCCTCCCGGGTGGCTACACCTTC
TRBJ1-3	-	TRBV6-5	-	CASSPLGTQRNTIYF	TGTGCCAGCAGCCCACTTGGGACTCAACGCAACACCATATATTTT
TRBJ2-6	-	TRBV18	once	CASSRRRASGANVLTF	TGTGCCAGCTCACGGCGACGGGCCTCTGGGGCCAACGTCCTGACTTTC
TRBJ1-4	-	TRBV2	-	CASSEVQGGKKLFF	TGTGCCAGCAGTGAGGTACAGGGAGGGAAAAAACTGTTTTTT
TRBJ2-2	TRBD1	TRBV18	few	CASSQLPTGGYTGELFF	TGTGCCAGCTCACAACTACCGACAGGGGGATACACCGGGGAGCTGTTTTTT